This T cell receptor (beta chain) emerged from a study of shared clonotypes between healthy human individuals. The repertoire was sequenced with immunoSEQ multiplex PCR; TCRdb's copy has only in-frame clones and lacks some. The table shows some 980,000 clones, with less than 85% occurring only once. A CD45RA-negative memory subset and a CD45RA+ naive subset were separated from the CD4+ cells. Germline CDR1 is MGHRA and CDR2 is YSYEKL. V lost 4 bases to trimming and J lost 5 bases, with 13 bases between them. The CDR3 spans 14 residues. Specimen: memory CD4+ T cells sorted from blood. Subset defined: CD45RA-negative fraction. The V and J genes are TRBV4-1 and TRBJ2-3; TRBD2 might be the D (6 bases). The TCR sequence derives from a man between 18 and 29 years old in good health. CDR3 coding DNA: TGCGCCAGCAGCCGCGGAGGGATAGGAGATACGCAGTATTTT. Translation gives CASSRGGIGDTQYF.